The entry that follows covers one TCR beta chain sequence. One junction end disagrees with the germline gene, perhaps due to a read error. The CDR3 runs 17 residues. Germline V gene data show CDR1 as SGHAT and CDR2 as FQNNGV. The data belong to a study of technical replicates of blood from several donors. Some clones are missing from TCRdb's copy, which holds only in-frame ones; the method was immunoSEQ multiplex PCR. The data show tens of thousands of clones, roughly nine tenths seen once. Sequenced sample: PBMCs. This sequence originates from a human donor in good health. Some clones in this sample may be carry-over from other donors' samples. The chain couples TRBV11-2 to TRBJ2-5; the match to TRBD2 covers 10 bases. CDR3 DNA sequence: TGTGCCAGCAGCACGGTAGCGGGAGGAAAATACCATGAGACCCAGTACTTC. It translates to CASSTVAGGKYHETQYF.